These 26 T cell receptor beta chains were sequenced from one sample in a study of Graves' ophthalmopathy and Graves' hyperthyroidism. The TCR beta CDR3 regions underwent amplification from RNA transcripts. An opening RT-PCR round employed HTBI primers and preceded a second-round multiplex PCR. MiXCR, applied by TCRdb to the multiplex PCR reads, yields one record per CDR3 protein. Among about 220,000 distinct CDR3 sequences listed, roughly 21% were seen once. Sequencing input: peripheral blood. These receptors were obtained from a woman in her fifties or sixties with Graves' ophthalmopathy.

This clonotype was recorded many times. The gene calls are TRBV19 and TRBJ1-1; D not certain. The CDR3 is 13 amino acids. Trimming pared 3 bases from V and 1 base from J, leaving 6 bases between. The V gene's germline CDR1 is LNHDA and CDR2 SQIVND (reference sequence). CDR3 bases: TGTGCCAGTAGTATGAATACGAACACTGAAGCTTTCTTT. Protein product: CASSMNTNTEAFF.

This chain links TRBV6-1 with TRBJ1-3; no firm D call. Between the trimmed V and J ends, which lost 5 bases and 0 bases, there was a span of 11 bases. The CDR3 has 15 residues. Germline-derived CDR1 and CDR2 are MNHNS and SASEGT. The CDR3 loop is CASSSYGGSGNTIYF. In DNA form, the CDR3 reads TGTGCCAGCAGTAGCTACGGTGGCTCTGGAAACACCATATATTTT.

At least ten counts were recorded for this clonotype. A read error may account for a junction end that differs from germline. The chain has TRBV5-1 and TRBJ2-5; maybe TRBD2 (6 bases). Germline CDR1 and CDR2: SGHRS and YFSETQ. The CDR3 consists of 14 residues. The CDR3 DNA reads TGTGCCAGTAGCCCTCGTGGGGGAGGAGAGACCCAGTACTTC. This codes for CASSPRGGGETQYF.

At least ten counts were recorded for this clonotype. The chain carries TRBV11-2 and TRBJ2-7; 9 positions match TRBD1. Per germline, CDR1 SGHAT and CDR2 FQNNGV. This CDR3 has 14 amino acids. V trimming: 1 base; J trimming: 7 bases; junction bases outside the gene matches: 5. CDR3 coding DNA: TGTGCCAGCAGCTTAGTACAGGGGGCGCGGGAGCAGTACTTC. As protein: CASSLVQGAREQYF.

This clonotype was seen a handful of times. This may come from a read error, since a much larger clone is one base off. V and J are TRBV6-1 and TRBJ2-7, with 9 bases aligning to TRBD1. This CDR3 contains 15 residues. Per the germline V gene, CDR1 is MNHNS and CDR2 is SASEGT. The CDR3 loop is CASRAGQGGGYEQHF. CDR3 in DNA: TGTGCCAGCAGAGCGGGACAGGGAGGGGGATACGAGCAGCACTTC.

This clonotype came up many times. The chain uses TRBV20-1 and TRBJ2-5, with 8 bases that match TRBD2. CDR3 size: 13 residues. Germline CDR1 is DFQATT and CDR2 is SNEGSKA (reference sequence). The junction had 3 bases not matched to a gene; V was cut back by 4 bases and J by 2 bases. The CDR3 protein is CSANGGVQETQYF. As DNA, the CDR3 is TGCAGTGCTAACGGGGGGGTTCAAGAGACCCAGTACTTC.

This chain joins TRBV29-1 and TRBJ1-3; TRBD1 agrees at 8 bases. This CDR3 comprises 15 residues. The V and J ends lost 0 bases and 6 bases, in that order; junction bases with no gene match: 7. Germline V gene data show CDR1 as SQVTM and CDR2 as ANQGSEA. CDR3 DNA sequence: TGCAGCGTTGAAGATCTTGTGACAGGGGAAAACACCATATATTTT. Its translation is CSVEDLVTGENTIYF.

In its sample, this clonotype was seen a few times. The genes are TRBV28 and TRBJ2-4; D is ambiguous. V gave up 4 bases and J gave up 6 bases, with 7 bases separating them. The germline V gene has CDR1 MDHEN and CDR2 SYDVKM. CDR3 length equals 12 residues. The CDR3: CASSSAPNIQYF. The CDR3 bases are TGTGCCAGCAGTTCGGCCCCAAACATTCAGTACTTC.

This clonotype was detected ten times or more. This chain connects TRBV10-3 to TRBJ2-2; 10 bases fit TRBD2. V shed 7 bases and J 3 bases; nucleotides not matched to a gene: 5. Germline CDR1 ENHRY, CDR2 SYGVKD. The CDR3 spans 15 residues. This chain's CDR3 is CAIKSGREDTGELFF. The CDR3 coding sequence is TGTGCCATCAAAAGCGGGAGGGAGGACACCGGGGAGCTGTTTTTT.

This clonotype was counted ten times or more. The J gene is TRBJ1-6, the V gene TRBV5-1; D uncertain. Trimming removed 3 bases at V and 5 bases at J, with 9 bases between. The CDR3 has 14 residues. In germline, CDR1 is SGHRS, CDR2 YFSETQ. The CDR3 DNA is TGCGCCAGCAGCTGGGGATCCAATAATTCACCCCTCCACTTT. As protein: CASSWGSNNSPLHF. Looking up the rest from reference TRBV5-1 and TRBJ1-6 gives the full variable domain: KAGVTQTPRYLIKTRGQQVTLSCSPISGHRSVSWYQQTPGQGLQFLFEYFSETQRNKGNFPGRFSGRQFSNSRSEMNVSTLELGDSALYLCASSWGSNNSPLHFGNGTRLTVT.

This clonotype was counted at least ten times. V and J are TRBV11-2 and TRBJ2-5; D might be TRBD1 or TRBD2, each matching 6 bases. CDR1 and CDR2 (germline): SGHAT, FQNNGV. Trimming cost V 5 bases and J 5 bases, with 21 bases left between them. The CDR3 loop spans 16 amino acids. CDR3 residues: CASSHTQGGRSETQYF. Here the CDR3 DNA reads TGTGCCAGCAGCCATACTCAAGGGGGGCGCAGCGAGACCCAGTACTTC.

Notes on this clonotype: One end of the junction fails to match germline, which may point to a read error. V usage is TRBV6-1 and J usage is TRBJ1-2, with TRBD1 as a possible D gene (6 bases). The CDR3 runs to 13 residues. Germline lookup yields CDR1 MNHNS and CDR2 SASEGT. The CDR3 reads CASGIRGNYGYIF. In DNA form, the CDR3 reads TGTGCCAGCGGAATCAGGGGTAACTATGGCTACATCTTC.

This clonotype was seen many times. Written as DNA, the CDR3 is TGTGCCAGCAGTGAAACTAGCGGAGCCTACGAGCAGTACTTC. Amino acid sequence: CASSETSGAYEQYF. The V call is TRBV6-1, the J call TRBJ2-7; 8 positions agree with TRBD2. V dropped 2 bases and J dropped 2; count of bases not matched to a gene: 2. CDR3 length: 14 amino acids. CDR1 is MNHNS and CDR2 is SASEGT in the germline V gene.

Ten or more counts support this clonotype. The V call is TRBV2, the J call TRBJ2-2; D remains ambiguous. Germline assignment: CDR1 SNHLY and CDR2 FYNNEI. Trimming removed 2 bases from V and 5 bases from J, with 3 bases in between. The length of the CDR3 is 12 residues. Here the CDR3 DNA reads TGTGCCAGCAGTGAATTGACCGGGGAGCTGTTTTTT. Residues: CASSELTGELFF.

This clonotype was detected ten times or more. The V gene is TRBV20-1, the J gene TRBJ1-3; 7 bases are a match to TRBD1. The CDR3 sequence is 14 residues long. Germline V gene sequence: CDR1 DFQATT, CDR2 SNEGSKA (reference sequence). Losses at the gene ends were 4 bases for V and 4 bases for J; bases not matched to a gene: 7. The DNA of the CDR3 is TGCAGTGCTACCTACAGGGGCCTAGGAAACACCATATATTTT. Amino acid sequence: CSATYRGLGNTIYF.

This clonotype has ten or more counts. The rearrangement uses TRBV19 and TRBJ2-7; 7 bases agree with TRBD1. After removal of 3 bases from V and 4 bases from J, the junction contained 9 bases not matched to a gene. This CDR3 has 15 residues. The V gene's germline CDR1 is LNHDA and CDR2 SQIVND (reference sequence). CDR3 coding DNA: TGTGCCAGTAGTATTCCGGGACAGAAAATGTACGAGCAGTACTTC. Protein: CASSIPGQKMYEQYF.

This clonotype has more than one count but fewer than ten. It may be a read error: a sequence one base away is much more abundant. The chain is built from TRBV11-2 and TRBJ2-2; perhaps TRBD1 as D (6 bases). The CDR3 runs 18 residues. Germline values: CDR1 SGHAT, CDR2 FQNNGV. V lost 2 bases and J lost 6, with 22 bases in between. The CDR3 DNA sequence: TGTGCCAGCAGCTTACGGCCCCCGACAGGTAGTTTGGCCGGGGAGCTGTTTTTT. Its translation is CASSLRPPTGSLAGELFF.

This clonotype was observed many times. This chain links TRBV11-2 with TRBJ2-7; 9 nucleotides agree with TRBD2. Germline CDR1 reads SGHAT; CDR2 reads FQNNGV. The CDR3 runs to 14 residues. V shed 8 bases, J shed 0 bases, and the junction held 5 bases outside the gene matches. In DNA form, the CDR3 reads TGTGCCAGCCGACTAGCGGCAAACTCCTACGAGCAGTACTTC. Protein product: CASRLAANSYEQYF. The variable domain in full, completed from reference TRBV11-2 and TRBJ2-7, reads EAGVAQSPRYKIIEKRQSVAFWCNPISGHATLYWYQQILGQGPKLLIQFQNNGVVDDSQLPKDRFSAERLKGVDSTLKIQPAKLEDSAVYLCASRLAANSYEQYFGPGTRLTVT.

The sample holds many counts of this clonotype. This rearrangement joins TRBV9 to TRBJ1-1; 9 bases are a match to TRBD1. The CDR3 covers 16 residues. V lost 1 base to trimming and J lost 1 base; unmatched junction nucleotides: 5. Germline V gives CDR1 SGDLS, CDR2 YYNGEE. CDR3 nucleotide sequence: TGTGCCAGCAGCGTATCCCCGGACAGGGGGAACACTGAAGCTTTCTTT. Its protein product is CASSVSPDRGNTEAFF.

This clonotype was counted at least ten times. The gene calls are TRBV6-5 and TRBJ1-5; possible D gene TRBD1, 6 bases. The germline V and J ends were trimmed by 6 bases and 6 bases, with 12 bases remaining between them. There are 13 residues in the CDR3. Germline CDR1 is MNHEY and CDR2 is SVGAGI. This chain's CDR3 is CASSMTGSQPQHF. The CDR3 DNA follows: TGTGCCAGCAGCATGACAGGAAGTCAGCCCCAGCATTTT.

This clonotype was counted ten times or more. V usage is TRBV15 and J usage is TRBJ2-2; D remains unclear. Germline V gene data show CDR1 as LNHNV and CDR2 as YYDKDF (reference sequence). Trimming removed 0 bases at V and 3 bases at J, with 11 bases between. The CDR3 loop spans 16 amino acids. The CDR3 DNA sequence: TGTGCCACCAGCAGAGACTTTAACACCGACACCGGGGAGCTGTTTTTT. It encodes CATSRDFNTDTGELFF. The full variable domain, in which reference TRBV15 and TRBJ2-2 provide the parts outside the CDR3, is DAMVIQNPRYQVTQFGKPVTLSCSQTLNHNVMYWYQQKSSQAPKLLFHYYDKDFNNEADTPDNFQSRRPNTSFCFLDIRSPGLGDTAMYLCATSRDFNTDTGELFFGEGSRLTVL.

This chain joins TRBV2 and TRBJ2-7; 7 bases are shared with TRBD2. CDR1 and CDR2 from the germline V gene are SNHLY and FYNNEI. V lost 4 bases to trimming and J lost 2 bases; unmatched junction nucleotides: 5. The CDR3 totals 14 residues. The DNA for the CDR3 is TGTGCCAGCAGTGTTTCCGGACTAGCCTACGAGCAGTACTTC. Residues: CASSVSGLAYEQYF.

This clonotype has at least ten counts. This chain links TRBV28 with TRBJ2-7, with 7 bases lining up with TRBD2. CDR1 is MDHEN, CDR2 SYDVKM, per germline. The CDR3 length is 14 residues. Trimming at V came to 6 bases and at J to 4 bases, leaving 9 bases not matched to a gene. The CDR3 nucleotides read TGTGCCAGCAGGACTGGCGGGAGTGCTTACGAGCAGTACTTC. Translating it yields CASRTGGSAYEQYF.

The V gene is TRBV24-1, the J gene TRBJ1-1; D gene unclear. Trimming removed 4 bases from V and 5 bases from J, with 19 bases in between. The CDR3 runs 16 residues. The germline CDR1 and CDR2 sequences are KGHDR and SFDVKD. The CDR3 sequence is CATSDSRTALGTEAFF. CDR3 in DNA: TGTGCCACCAGTGACTCACGGACCGCCCTAGGGACTGAAGCTTTCTTT.

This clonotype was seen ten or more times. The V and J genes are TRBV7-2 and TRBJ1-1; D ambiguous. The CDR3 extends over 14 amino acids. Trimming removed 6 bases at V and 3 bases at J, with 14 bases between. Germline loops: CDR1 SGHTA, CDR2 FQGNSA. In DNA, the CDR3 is TGTGCCAGCAGTTCATTCCAAATCGACACTGAAGCTTTCTTT. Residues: CASSSFQIDTEAFF.

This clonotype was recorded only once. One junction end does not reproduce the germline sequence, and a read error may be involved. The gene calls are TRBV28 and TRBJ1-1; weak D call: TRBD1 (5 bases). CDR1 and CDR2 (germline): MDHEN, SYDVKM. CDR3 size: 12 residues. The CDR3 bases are TGTGCCAGCAGCTTATTTAAGGGGGAAGCTTTCTTT. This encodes CASSLFKGEAFF.